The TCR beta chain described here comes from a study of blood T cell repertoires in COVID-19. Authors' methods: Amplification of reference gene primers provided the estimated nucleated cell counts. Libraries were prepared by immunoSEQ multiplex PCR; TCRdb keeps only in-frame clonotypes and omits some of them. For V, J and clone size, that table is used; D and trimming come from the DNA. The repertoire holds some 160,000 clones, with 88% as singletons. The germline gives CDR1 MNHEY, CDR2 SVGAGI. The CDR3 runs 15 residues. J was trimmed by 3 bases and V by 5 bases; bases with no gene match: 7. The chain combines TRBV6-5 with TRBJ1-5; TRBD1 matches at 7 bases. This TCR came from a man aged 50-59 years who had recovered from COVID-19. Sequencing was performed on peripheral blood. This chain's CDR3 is CASSQRRGSNQPQHF. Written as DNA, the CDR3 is TGTGCCAGCAGTCAACGCAGGGGGTCCAATCAGCCCCAGCATTTT.